This T cell receptor beta chain was sequenced during a study of T cells expressing NK-cell markers. Findings and caveats of the study: The leading position in the CD3+CD56-NKG2C+ fraction of several donors also went to these clonotypes.

About this clonotype: What it binds is not known.

This CDR3 has 15 amino acids. Germline V CDR1 and CDR2: SGHRS, YFSETQ. No DNA is given; TCRdb re-called the 5' RACE reads and lists each CDR3 protein once. This table holds about 400,000 distinct CDR3 sequences. This clonotype originated in a woman in her forties or fifties in good health. This rearrangement joins TRBV5-1 to TRBJ2-5; absent DNA, TCRdb's TRBD1 call cannot be checked. The source material was blood T cells: a sorted CD56 or NKG2C T cell subset, CD4+ or CD8+ T cells, or bulk PBMC T cells (not recorded which). The CDR3 region is CASSLEGQPIETQYF.